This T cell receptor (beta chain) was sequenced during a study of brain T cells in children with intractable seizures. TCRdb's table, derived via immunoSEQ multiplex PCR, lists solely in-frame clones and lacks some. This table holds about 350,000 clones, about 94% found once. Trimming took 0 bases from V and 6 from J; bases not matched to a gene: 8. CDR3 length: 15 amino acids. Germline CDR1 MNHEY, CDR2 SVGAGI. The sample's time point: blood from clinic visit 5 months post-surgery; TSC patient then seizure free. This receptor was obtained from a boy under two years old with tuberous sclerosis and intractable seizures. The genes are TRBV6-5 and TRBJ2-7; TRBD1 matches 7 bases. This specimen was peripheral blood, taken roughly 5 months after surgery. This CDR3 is CASSYSEQGIGEQYF. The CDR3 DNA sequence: TGTGCCAGCAGTTACTCGGAACAGGGGATTGGCGAGCAGTACTTC.